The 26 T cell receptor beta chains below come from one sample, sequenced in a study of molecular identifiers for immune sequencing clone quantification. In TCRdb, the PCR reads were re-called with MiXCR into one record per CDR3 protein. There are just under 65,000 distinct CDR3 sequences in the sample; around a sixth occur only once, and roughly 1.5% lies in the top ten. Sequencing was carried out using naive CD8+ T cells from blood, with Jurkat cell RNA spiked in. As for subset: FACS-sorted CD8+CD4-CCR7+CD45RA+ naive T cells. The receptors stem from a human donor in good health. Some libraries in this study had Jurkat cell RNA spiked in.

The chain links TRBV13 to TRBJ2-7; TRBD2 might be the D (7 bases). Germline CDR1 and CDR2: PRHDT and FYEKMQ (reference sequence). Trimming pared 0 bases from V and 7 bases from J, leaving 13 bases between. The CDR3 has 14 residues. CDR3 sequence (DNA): TGTGCCAGCAGCTTAGGGGGGGAGGGGGAGGAGCAGTACTTC. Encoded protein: CASSLGGEGEEQYF.

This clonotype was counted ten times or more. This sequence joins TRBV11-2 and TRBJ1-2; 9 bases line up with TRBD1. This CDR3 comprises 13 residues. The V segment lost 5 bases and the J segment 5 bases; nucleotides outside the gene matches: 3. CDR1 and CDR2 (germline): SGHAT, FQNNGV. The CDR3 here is CASSRGQGYGYTF. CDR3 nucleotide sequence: TGTGCCAGCAGCCGAGGACAGGGGTATGGCTACACCTTC.

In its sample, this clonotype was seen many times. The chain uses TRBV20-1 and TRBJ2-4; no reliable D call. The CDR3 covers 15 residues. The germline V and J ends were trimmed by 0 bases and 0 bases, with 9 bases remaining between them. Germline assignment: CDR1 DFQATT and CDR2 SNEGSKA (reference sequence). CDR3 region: CSARDKSLAKNIQYF. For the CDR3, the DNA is TGCAGTGCTAGAGATAAAAGTTTAGCCAAAAACATTCAGTACTTC.

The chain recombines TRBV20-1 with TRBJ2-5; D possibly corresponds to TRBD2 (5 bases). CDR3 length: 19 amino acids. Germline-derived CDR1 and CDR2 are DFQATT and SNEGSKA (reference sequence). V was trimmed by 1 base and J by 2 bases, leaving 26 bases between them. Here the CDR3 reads CSARAYFGLGESGQETQYF. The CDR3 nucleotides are TGCAGTGCTAGAGCGTATTTTGGTTTGGGAGAGTCCGGGCAAGAGACCCAGTACTTC.

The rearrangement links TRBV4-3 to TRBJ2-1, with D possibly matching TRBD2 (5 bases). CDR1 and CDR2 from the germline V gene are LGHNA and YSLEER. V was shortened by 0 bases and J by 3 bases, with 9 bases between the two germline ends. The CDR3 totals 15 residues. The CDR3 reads CASSQDAGVYNEQFF. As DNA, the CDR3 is TGCGCCAGCAGCCAAGATGCGGGCGTCTACAATGAGCAGTTCTTC.

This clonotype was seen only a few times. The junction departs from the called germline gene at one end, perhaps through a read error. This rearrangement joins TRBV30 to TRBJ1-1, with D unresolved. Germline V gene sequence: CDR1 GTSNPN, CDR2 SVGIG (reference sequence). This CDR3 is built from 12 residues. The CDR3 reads CARSVVGTEAFF. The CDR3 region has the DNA TGTGCCCGGAGTGTGGTTGGAACTGAAGCTTTCTTT.

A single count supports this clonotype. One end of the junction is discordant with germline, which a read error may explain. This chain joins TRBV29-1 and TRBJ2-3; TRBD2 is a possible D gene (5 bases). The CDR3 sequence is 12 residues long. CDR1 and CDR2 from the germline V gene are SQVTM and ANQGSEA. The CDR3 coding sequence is TGCAGCGCTGAGGGTAGCACAGATACGCGGTATTTC. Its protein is CSAEGSTDTRYF.

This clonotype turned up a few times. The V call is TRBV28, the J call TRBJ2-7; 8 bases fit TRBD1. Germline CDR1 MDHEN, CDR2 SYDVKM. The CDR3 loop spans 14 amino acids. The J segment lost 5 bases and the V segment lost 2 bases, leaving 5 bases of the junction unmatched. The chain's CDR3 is CASSLAAGGHEQYF. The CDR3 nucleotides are TGTGCCAGCAGTTTAGCGGCAGGGGGCCACGAGCAGTACTTC.

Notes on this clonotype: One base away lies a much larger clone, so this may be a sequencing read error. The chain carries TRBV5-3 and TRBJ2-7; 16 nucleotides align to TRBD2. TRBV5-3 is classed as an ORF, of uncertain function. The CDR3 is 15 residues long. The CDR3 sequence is CASSPGLAGGHERYF. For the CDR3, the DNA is TGTGCCAGCAGCCCGGGACTAGCGGGAGGGCATGAGCGGTACTTC.

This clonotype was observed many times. Here the CDR3 DNA reads TGTGCCAGCAGCAAGACAGAGGAAACTTACAATGAGCAGTTCTTC. Translating gives CASSKTEETYNEQFF. The chain has TRBV27 and TRBJ2-1; D is perhaps TRBD1 (5 bases). Trimming left V 6 bases short and J 4 bases short, with 16 bases between. CDR3 length: 15 amino acids. Looked up from germline, CDR1 is MNHEY and CDR2 is SMNVEV (reference sequence).

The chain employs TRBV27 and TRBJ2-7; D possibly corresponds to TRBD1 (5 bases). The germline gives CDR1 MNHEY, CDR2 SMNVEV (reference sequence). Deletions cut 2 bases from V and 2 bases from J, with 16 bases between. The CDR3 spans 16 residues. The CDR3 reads CASSLLPPETAYEQYF. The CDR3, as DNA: TGTGCCAGCAGTTTACTTCCCCCGGAGACAGCCTACGAGCAGTACTTC.

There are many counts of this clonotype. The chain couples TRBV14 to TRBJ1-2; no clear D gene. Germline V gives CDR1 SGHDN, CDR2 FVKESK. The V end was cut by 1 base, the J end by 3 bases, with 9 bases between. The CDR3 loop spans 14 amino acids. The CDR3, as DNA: TGTGCCAGCAGCCAAGCGGATACGGACTATGGCTACACCTTC. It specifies CASSQADTDYGYTF. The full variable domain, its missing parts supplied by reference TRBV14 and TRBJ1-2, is EAGVTQFPSHSVIEKGQTVTLRCDPISGHDNLYWYRRVMGKEIKFLLHFVKESKQDESGMPNNRFLAERTGGTYSTLKVQPAELEDSGVYFCASSQADTDYGYTFGSGTRLTVV.

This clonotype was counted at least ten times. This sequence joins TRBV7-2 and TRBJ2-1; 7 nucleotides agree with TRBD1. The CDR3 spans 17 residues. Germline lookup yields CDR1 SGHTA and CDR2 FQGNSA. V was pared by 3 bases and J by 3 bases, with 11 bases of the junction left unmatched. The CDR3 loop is CASSFNPRGRFYNEQFF. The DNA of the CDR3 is TGTGCCAGCAGCTTTAACCCGAGGGGGCGCTTCTACAATGAGCAGTTCTTC.

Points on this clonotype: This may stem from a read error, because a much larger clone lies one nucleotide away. CDR3 in amino acids: CASSLVTRTYEQYF. The CDR3 nucleotides are TGTGCCAGCAGCTTAGTCACTAGAACCTACGAGCAGTACTTC. This chain joins TRBV11-2 and TRBJ2-7; tentative D call: TRBD2 (5 bases). Trimming removed 1 base at V and 2 bases at J, with 9 bases between. Looked up from germline, CDR1 is SGHAT and CDR2 is FQNNGV. The CDR3 contains 14 residues.

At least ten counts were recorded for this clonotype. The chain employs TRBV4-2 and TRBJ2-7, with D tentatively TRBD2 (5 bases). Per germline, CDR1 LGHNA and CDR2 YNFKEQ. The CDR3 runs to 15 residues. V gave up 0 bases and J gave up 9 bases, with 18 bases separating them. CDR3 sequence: CASSQELALAEGQYF. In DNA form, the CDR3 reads TGTGCCAGCAGCCAAGAGCTAGCACTGGCAGAGGGGCAGTACTTC.

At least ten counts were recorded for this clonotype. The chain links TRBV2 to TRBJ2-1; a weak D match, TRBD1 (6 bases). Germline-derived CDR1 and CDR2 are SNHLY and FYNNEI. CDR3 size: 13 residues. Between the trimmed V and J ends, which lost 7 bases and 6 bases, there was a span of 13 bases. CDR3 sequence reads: CASKEEGGNEQFF. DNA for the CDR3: TGTGCCAGCAAAGAAGAAGGGGGCAATGAGCAGTTCTTC.

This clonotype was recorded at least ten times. CDR3 sequence: CASSQGNNYEQYF. CDR3 nucleotides: TGTGCCAGCAGCCAGGGAAACAACTACGAGCAGTACTTC. The chain has TRBV14 and TRBJ2-7; unclear D gene. Germline CDR1 and CDR2: SGHDN and FVKESK. This CDR3 is built from 13 residues. The V and J ends lost 3 bases and 3 bases respectively, with 9 bases between them.

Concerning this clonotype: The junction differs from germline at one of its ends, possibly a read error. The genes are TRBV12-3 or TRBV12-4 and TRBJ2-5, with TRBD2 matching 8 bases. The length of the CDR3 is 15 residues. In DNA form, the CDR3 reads TGTGCCAGCAGCTTAGCGGGAAATTTTGCGGAGACCCAGTGCTTC. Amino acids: CASSLAGNFAETQCF.

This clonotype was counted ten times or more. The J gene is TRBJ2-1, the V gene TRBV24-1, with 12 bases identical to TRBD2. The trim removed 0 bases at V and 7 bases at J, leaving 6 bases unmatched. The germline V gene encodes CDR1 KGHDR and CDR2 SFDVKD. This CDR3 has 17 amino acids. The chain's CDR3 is CATSDLSTSGRRNEQFF. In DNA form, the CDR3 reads TGTGCCACCAGTGATTTGTCGACTAGCGGGAGAAGGAATGAGCAGTTCTTC.

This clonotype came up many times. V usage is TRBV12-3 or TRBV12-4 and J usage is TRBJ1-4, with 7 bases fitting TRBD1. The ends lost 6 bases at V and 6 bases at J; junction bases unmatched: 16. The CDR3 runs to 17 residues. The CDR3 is CASSGTENGGVDEKLFF. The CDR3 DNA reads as TGTGCCAGCAGCGGGACAGAAAATGGGGGAGTAGATGAAAAACTGTTTTTT.

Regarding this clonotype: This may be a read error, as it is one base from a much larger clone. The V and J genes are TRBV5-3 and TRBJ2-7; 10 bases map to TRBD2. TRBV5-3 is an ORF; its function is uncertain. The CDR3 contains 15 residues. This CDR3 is CASSSTPSGSYEQYF. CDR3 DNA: TGTGCCAGCAGCTCGACCCCTAGCGGGAGCTACGAGCAGTACTTC.

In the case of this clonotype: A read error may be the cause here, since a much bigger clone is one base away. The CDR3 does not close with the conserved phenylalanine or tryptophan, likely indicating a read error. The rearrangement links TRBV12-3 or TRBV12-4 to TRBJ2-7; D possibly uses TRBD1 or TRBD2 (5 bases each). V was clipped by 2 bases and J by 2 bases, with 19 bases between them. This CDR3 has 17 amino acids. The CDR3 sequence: CASSLRLGEPGTYEQYS. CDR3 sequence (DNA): TGTGCCAGCAGTTTAAGGTTGGGGGAACCGGGAACCTACGAGCAGTACTCC.

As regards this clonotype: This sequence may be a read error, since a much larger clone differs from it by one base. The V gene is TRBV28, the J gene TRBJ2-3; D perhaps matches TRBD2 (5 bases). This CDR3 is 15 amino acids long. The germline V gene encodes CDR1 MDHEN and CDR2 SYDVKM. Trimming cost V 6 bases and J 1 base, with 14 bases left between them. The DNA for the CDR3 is TGTGCCAGCAGCCTAGATCAAGCGGGCACAGATACGCAGTATTTT. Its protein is CASSLDQAGTDTQYF.

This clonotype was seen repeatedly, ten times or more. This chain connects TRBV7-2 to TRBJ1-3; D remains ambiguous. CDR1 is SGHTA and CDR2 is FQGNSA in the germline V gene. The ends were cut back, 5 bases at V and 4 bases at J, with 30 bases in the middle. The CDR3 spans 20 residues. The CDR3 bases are TGTGCCAGCAGCGAATACGTAGGGTTTCTCGCTGCTGTGGGAGGAAACACCATATATTTT. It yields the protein CASSEYVGFLAAVGGNTIYF.

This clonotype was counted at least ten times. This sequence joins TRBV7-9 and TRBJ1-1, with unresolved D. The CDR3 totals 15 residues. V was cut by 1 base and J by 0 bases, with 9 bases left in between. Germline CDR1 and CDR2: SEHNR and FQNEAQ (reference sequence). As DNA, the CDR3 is TGTGCCAGCAGCTTAGGTGTCCCCCTGAACACTGAAGCTTTCTTT. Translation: CASSLGVPLNTEAFF.

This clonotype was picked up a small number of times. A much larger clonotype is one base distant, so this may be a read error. The CDR3, as DNA: TGCGCCAGCGGCCTTACGGACAGGGGCGCTGAAGCTTTCTTT. It encodes CASGLTDRGAEAFF. The chain joins TRBV4-3 to TRBJ1-1; the match to TRBD1 covers 9 bases. V dropped 8 bases and J dropped 6; count of bases not matched to a gene: 10. Germline V gene data show CDR1 as LGHNA and CDR2 as YSLEER. CDR3 size: 14 residues.